The clone carrying this TCR beta chain was counted a few times. This specimen belongs to a study of blood T cell repertoires in COVID-19. The wider study: T cells, B-cell-depleted T cells, or PBMCs supplied cDNA or gDNA.

Clones were sequenced by immunoSEQ multiplex PCR, and TCRdb holds only the in-frame ones, with some missing. Among around 480,000 clones listed, around 89% were seen once. The specimen was peripheral blood. The receptor's source is a woman aged 45 to 65 with COVID-19, enrolled during active disease.

CDR3 sequence reads: CASSDASADTQYF. The DNA of the CDR3 is TGCGCCAGCAGTGATGCCTCGGCAGATACGCAGTATTTT. The chain employs TRBV10-1 and TRBJ2-3; D is uncertain. V was shortened by 3 bases and J by 4 bases, with 8 bases between the two germline ends. Germline V lookup: CDR1 WNHNN, CDR2 SYGVQD (reference sequence). This CDR3 is 13 amino acids long.